Only a few counts were recorded for the clone carrying this T cell receptor beta chain. Its matching antigen is unknown. CDR3 size: 14 residues. V lost 1 base and J 8 bases, leaving 14 bases between the germline ends. CDR1 and CDR2 (germline): DFQATT, SNEGSKA (reference sequence). TCRdb re-called the reads with MiXCR, one entry per CDR3 protein. The table has more than 250,000 distinct CDR3 sequences, approximately 13% seen once. This sample is drawn from a study of T cell repertoires in cytomegalovirus infection. In the study overall: A matching HLA type, together with CMV infection, was signaled by public TCR beta signatures. Study-wide results and caveats: There were carriers of CMV plus the relevant HLA, and cumulative public TCR beta family frequency identified them. Dominating the ex vivo response were TCR beta clonotypes that were CMV-specific and HLA-C-restricted.

The chain uses TRBV20-1 and TRBJ1-4; D ambiguous. This clonotype was obtained from a human donor in good health (CMV status not recorded). Some clones in this sample may be carry-over from other donors' samples. The specimen sequenced was PBMCs. The CDR3 region is CSARVSSLSEKLFF. In nucleotides, the CDR3 is TGCAGTGCTAGAGTATCCAGCCTTTCGGAAAAACTGTTTTTT.